The text below deals with one T cell receptor beta chain. The antigen remains unidentified. Profiling relied on immunoSEQ multiplex PCR, and the TCRdb table lists in-frame clones only, not all of them. The table records tens of thousands of clones, roughly 80% of them present only once. The data stem from a study of T cells in localized non-small cell lung cancer. Regarding the study as a whole: Appearance in adjacent lung was seen for a median approximately 60 of the top 100 tumor clones. Analysis by sequencing included only one tumor region, so heterogeneity remains possible. Uninvolved neighboring lung showed the greatest T cell clonality, exceeding tumor. Longer survival (overall) was linked to higher T cell density in blood.

The ends were cut back, 3 bases at V and 4 bases at J, with 16 bases in the middle. The CDR3 is 15 amino acids. Germline assignment: CDR1 SGHNT and CDR2 YYREEE (reference sequence). The source of this sequence is a woman aged 35 to 69 with stage II lung adenocarcinoma. Sequenced material: PBMCs, taken before any cancer treatment. This chain uses TRBV5-4 with TRBJ1-2; D not resolved. The CDR3 DNA reads as TGTGCCAGCAGCTCGGACCGTAATATGATCTATGGCTACACCTTC. This encodes CASSSDRNMIYGYTF. Supplemented by reference TRBV5-4 and TRBJ1-2, the full variable domain reads ETGVTQSPTHLIKTRGQQVTLRCSSQSGHNTVSWYQQALGQGPQFIFQYYREEENGRGNFPPRFSGLQFPNYSSELNVNALELDDSALYLCASSSDRNMIYGYTFGSGTRLTVV.